The clone carrying this TCR beta chain was observed a handful of times. Antigen: not known. It was with 60 Vbeta and 13 Jbeta primers that the PCR ran. TCRdb's copy holds only in-frame clones and misses some; the assay was immunoSEQ multiplex PCR. Found here are around 170,000 clones, approximately 79% of them singletons; the top ten hold roughly 0.76%. This specimen belongs to a study of cytomegalovirus exposure and HLA in healthy donors. Likely unrecorded immune exposures existed in these nominally healthy donors. Germline trimming cut 5 bases from V and 6 bases from J; bases unmatched to any gene: 5. The germline gives CDR1 MNHEY, CDR2 SMNVEV (reference sequence). This CDR3 has 13 residues. General study results and limits: What a later analysis reportedly showed was that an Asian-associated ancestry cluster had fewer N-insertions than the roughly 720-donor mean.

The rearrangement joins TRBV27 to TRBJ2-7; the match to TRBD1 covers 9 bases. The source material was PBMCs. The TCR comes from a woman aged 40 to 55 in good health and CMV-seronegative. The CDR3 protein is CASSPQGAVEQYF. The CDR3 coding sequence is TGTGCCAGCAGTCCACAGGGGGCGGTCGAGCAGTACTTC.